Presented here are 27 T cell receptor beta chains from one specimen sequenced in a study of cytomegalovirus exposure and HLA in healthy donors. Vbeta (60) and Jbeta (13) primers were used in the PCR. Profiled with immunoSEQ multiplex PCR; TCRdb holds only in-frame clones, not every one. The sample records 100,000 to 150,000 clones, roughly four fifths being singletons. The sequenced sample consisted of PBMCs. The receptors come from a middle-aged woman in good health and CMV-seronegative.

The V and J genes are TRBV2 and TRBJ2-7; D gene uncertain. This CDR3 contains 12 residues. Trimming removed 8 bases from V and 2 bases from J, with 10 bases in between. From germline, CDR1 is SNHLY and CDR2 FYNNEI. The CDR3 sequence: CASRSGTYEQYF. The CDR3, as DNA: TGTGCCAGCCGCTCAGGAACCTACGAGCAGTACTTC.

For this clone: This CDR3 is also generated by other DNA sequences in the sample. V and J are TRBV7-9 and TRBJ1-1, with TRBD1 matching over 9 bases. This CDR3 has 15 residues. Trimming removed 1 base from V and 2 bases from J; junction bases left unmatched: 2. Germline values: CDR1 SEHNR, CDR2 FQNEAQ (reference sequence). The CDR3, as DNA: TGTGCCAGCAGCTTAGGGACAGGGGCCAACACTGAAGCTTTCTTT. Amino acid sequence: CASSLGTGANTEAFF.

This chain connects TRBV28 to TRBJ1-4; 7 nucleotides line up with TRBD1. Looked up from germline, CDR1 is MDHEN and CDR2 is SYDVKM. The CDR3 consists of 15 residues. V dropped 6 bases and J dropped 2; count of bases not matched to a gene: 6. This chain's CDR3 is CASSLLGGTNEKLFF. The CDR3 DNA is TGTGCCAGCAGCCTACTAGGGGGCACTAATGAAAAACTGTTTTTT.

The chain joins TRBV4-1 to TRBJ1-2, with D unresolved. The V and J ends lost 1 base and 4 bases respectively, with 13 bases between them. This CDR3 is built from 15 residues. The germline V gene encodes CDR1 MGHRA and CDR2 YSYEKL. This CDR3 is CASSQVRVPAYGYTF. The CDR3 coding sequence is TGCGCCAGCAGCCAAGTAAGAGTCCCTGCCTATGGCTACACCTTC.

The chain joins TRBV5-1 to TRBJ1-1, with D uncertain. With 0 bases removed from V and 6 bases from J, the gap between germline ends came to 12 bases. The CDR3 covers 14 residues. Germline V lookup: CDR1 SGHRS, CDR2 YFSETQ. CDR3 sequence: CASSLGGFRSEAFF. The CDR3 coding sequence is TGCGCCAGCAGCTTGGGCGGGTTTAGGTCTGAAGCTTTCTTT.

The rearrangement joins TRBV15 to TRBJ2-3; no clear D gene. Germline V gives CDR1 LNHNV, CDR2 YYDKDF (reference sequence). This CDR3 region has 12 residues. V was trimmed by 0 bases and J by 6 bases, leaving 4 bases between them. The CDR3 here is CATSRDRDTQYF. The CDR3 DNA reads TGTGCCACCAGCAGAGACAGGGATACGCAGTATTTT.

The chain couples TRBV6-6 to TRBJ1-2; no clear D. CDR3 length: 11 amino acids. V lost 10 bases to trimming and J lost 5 bases, with 11 bases between them. CDR1 is MNHNY and CDR2 is SVGAGI in the germline V gene (reference sequence). The CDR3 protein is CATGSYYGYTF. The CDR3 DNA sequence: TGTGCCACGGGGTCCTATTATGGCTACACCTTC.

The table lists this clone with a few counts. This may be a read error: a much more frequent sequence differs by one nucleotide. The J gene is TRBJ2-7, the V gene TRBV6-5; a weak D match, TRBD2 (5 bases). V lost 6 bases and J lost 4, with 10 bases in between. In germline, CDR1 is MNHEY, CDR2 SVGAGI. The length of the CDR3 is 12 residues. CDR3 amino acids: CASSPRGYEQYF. Here the CDR3 DNA reads TGTGCCAGCAGCCCCCGAGGGTACGAGCAGTACTTC.

This clone was seen just once. V gene TRBV6-1 combines with J gene TRBJ1-4, with 7 positions matching TRBD1. This CDR3 contains 15 residues. The germline V gene has CDR1 MNHNS and CDR2 SASEGT. V was clipped by 3 bases and J by 4 bases; unmatched bases: 5. The CDR3 here is CASSDRTGFNEKLFF. For the CDR3, the DNA is TGTGCCAGCAGTGACCGGACAGGCTTTAATGAAAAACTGTTTTTT.

This clone was found a few times. The chain employs TRBV2 and TRBJ2-2; D ambiguous. V lost 6 bases and J lost 5, with 13 bases in between. There are 14 residues in the CDR3. CDR1 is SNHLY and CDR2 is FYNNEI in the germline V gene. The CDR3 protein is CASRLPLETGELFF. The DNA for the CDR3 is TGTGCCAGCAGACTTCCCCTAGAGACCGGGGAGCTGTTTTTT.

Only a few counts were recorded for this clone. The chain uses TRBV28 and TRBJ2-1, with 8 bases fitting TRBD1. J was trimmed by 6 bases and V by 6 bases; bases with no gene match: 13. This CDR3 region has 16 residues. The germline gives CDR1 MDHEN, CDR2 SYDVKM. CDR3 DNA: TGTGCCAGCAGCCCGACCGGGACAGGAGCTTTCAATGAGCAGTTCTTC. Its translation is CASSPTGTGAFNEQFF.

The chain joins TRBV4-1 to TRBJ2-1, with TRBD1 matching 10 bases. V was clipped by 1 base and J by 4 bases; unmatched bases: 4. This CDR3 has 16 residues. Germline V gene sequence: CDR1 MGHRA, CDR2 YSYEKL. Here the CDR3 DNA reads TGCGCCAGCAGCCAAGGGACAGGGGGGGTATACAATGAGCAGTTCTTC. Translating it yields CASSQGTGGVYNEQFF.

The CDR3 DNA follows: TGCGCCAGCAGCTTGAGTGCGGGAGGGCCAGCTTCCTACGAGCAGTACTTC. This translates into CASSLSAGGPASYEQYF. The J gene is TRBJ2-7, the V gene TRBV5-1; TRBD2 aligns across 9 bases. This CDR3 is built from 17 residues. The V segment lost 1 base and the J segment 1 base; nucleotides outside the gene matches: 9. The V gene's germline CDR1 is SGHRS and CDR2 YFSETQ.

This clone was counted a few times. The chain carries TRBV10-2 and TRBJ1-2; 9 bases align to TRBD1. Germline-derived CDR1 and CDR2 are WSHSY and SAAADI. V shed 6 bases and J 4 bases; nucleotides not matched to a gene: 9. The CDR3 contains 15 residues. Here the CDR3 reads CASRRGTGSPYGYTF. CDR3 nucleotide sequence: TGCGCCAGCAGAAGGGGGACAGGGAGTCCCTATGGCTACACCTTC.

This clone was observed once. V and J are TRBV6-5 and TRBJ1-5; the D gene is possibly TRBD1 (5 bases). The V end lost 5 bases, the J end lost 2 bases, and 13 bases lay between the germline ends. Germline V lookup: CDR1 MNHEY, CDR2 SVGAGI. The CDR3 contains 15 residues. The chain's CDR3 is CASSVDRRGNQPQHF. CDR3 coding DNA: TGTGCCAGCAGTGTAGACAGACGGGGCAATCAGCCCCAGCATTTT.

The chain carries TRBV28 and TRBJ1-5; 8 bases align to TRBD1. The CDR3 is 17 residues long. Unmatched junction bases numbered 11, after V lost 4 bases and J lost 3 bases. Looked up from germline, CDR1 is MDHEN and CDR2 is SYDVKM. The CDR3: CASSSQIEDRANQPQHF. The CDR3 region has the DNA TGTGCCAGCAGTTCCCAAATCGAGGACAGGGCCAATCAGCCCCAGCATTTT.

A single count supports this clone. The rearrangement uses TRBV5-8 and TRBJ2-1; D is unresolved. Per germline, CDR1 SGHTS and CDR2 YDEGEE. V was cut by 4 bases and J by 0 bases, with 11 bases left in between. The CDR3 is 15 residues long. For the CDR3, the DNA is TGTGCCAGCAGCGCTTGGCGGTCCTCCTACAATGAGCAGTTCTTC. As protein: CASSAWRSSYNEQFF.

This clone turned up a few times. The sample has other DNA sequences that encode this CDR3 too. The chain combines TRBV5-1 with TRBJ1-5; D may be TRBD1 (5 bases). CDR1 and CDR2 from the germline V gene are SGHRS and YFSETQ. The CDR3 has 13 amino acids. V was trimmed by 0 bases and J by 5 bases, leaving 6 bases between them. CDR3 DNA: TGCGCCAGCAGCTTGGAGGGGCATCAGCCCCAGCATTTT. Translating it yields CASSLEGHQPQHF.

The gene calls are TRBV10-2 and TRBJ2-5; 9 bases align to TRBD1. Trimming at V came to 4 bases and at J to 4 bases, leaving 7 bases not matched to a gene. The CDR3 has 15 residues. The V gene's germline CDR1 is WSHSY and CDR2 SAAADI. This CDR3 reads CASSVGDREVETQYF. DNA for the CDR3: TGCGCCAGCAGTGTGGGGGACAGGGAAGTAGAGACCCAGTACTTC.

This chain uses TRBV7-9 with TRBJ2-3; 9 positions agree with TRBD2. The germline gives CDR1 SEHNR, CDR2 FQNEAQ (reference sequence). The CDR3 is 14 residues long. V shed 5 bases, J shed 8 bases, and the junction held 8 bases outside the gene matches. DNA of the CDR3: TGTGCCAGCAGCCCGGGACTTAGCGGGAGTACGCAGTATTTT. This codes for CASSPGLSGSTQYF.

A single count supports this clone. The V call is TRBV27, the J call TRBJ2-3; unclear D gene. V was trimmed by 5 bases and J by 3 bases, leaving 6 bases between them. CDR3 length: 12 residues. The germline CDR1 and CDR2 sequences are MNHEY and SMNVEV (reference sequence). The DNA for the CDR3 is TGTGCCAGCAGTCCCAATACAGATACGCAGTATTTT. This codes for CASSPNTDTQYF.

The V and J genes are TRBV6-1 and TRBJ2-2; possibly TRBD2 for D (6 bases). With 1 base removed from V and 7 bases from J, the gap between germline ends came to 13 bases. Germline lookup yields CDR1 MNHNS and CDR2 SASEGT. This CDR3 is 15 amino acids long. The CDR3 region has the DNA TGTGCCAGCAGTGAAGTGAGGGTAGCGGACGGGGAGCTGTTTTTT. Its protein is CASSEVRVADGELFF.

This chain uses TRBV6-6 with TRBJ2-3, with D uncertain. CDR3 length: 14 residues. The V end lost 5 bases, the J end lost 2 bases, and 11 bases lay between the germline ends. In germline, CDR1 is MNHNY, CDR2 SVGAGI (reference sequence). The CDR3 loop reads CASSSAPPTDTQYF. In nucleotides, the CDR3 is TGTGCCAGCAGTAGCGCCCCTCCCACAGATACGCAGTATTTT.

This clone has more than one count but fewer than ten. V and J are TRBV19 and TRBJ2-1, with 10 positions matching TRBD2. V shed 5 bases, J shed 8 bases, and the junction held 12 bases outside the gene matches. The CDR3 totals 16 residues. Germline V gives CDR1 LNHDA, CDR2 SQIVND (reference sequence). This CDR3 is CASSPSSGRRGYEQFF. The CDR3 nucleotides read TGTGCCAGTAGTCCCTCTAGCGGGAGAAGGGGCTATGAGCAGTTCTTC.

The sample holds a few counts of this clone. The chain recombines TRBV27 with TRBJ1-1; the match to TRBD1 covers 9 bases. Trimming cost V 2 bases and J 9 bases; bases outside gene matches: 10. The CDR3 runs to 15 residues. Looked up from germline, CDR1 is MNHEY and CDR2 is SMNVEV (reference sequence). The CDR3, as DNA: TGTGCCAGCAGTTTAAATCCCGGGACAGGGAGGAAAGCTTTCTTT. This codes for CASSLNPGTGRKAFF.

V usage is TRBV10-3 and J usage is TRBJ1-6, with D tentatively TRBD1 (5 bases). The germline V gene has CDR1 ENHRY and CDR2 SYGVKD. V was trimmed by 5 bases and J by 7 bases, leaving 12 bases between them. The CDR3 has 14 residues. Here the CDR3 reads CAISRTPRNSPLHF. The CDR3 DNA reads TGTGCCATCAGTAGGACACCCCGGAATTCACCCCTCCACTTT.

With regard to this clone: Germline and junction disagree at one end, which may indicate a read error. The J gene is TRBJ2-3, the V gene TRBV7-7; 7 bases match TRBD2. The CDR3 extends over 14 amino acids. In germline, CDR1 is SSHAT, CDR2 FNYEAQ (reference sequence). The CDR3 DNA reads as TGTGCTAGCAGCATGACTAGCCGCACAGATACGCAGTATTTT. It codes for CASSMTSRTDTQYF. The variable domain in full, with the rest retrieved from reference TRBV7-7 and TRBJ2-3, is GAGVSQSPRYKVTKRGQDVTLRCDPISSHATLYWYQQALGQGPEFLTYFNYEAQPDKSGLPSDRFSAERPEGSISTLTIQRTEQRDSAMYRCASSMTSRTDTQYFGPGTRLTVL.